This T cell receptor (beta chain) stems from a study of CD4 T cells in relation to SARS-CoV-2 and coronaviruses. Overall study context: ViraFEST: roughly ten-day antigen culture of PBMCs, then TCR beta CDR3 sequencing. Study findings and constraints: No donor gave both pre-pandemic and post-infection samples.

CD4+ T cells from unexposed donors were obtained before the COVID-19 pandemic (2011-2018). CD4+ T cells were isolated from the cells after about nine days of culture. Unexposed-donor CD4+ T cells were probed with SARS-CoV-2 S/N and four cold-coronavirus spikes, cells permitting. Worth noting for this clone: Its specificity is unknown.

Using immunoSEQ multiplex PCR, the repertoire was profiled, and TCRdb retains in-frame clones only, with some absent. The profile covers 15,000 to 20,000 clones, with under 85% appearing a single time and about 29% taken by the ten largest. Germline V CDR1 and CDR2: KGHSH, LQKENI. This CDR3 spans 15 amino acids. V was shortened by 0 bases and J by 3 bases, with 9 bases between the two germline ends. The sequenced material came from CD4+ T cells from PBMCs, cultured in vitro. This chain joins TRBV18 and TRBJ1-3, with D perhaps matching TRBD1 (5 bases). The clonotype originates from a human donor in good health. DNA of the CDR3: TGTGCCAGCTCACCACCCGCAGGGCGTGGAAACACCATATATTTT. Its protein product is CASSPPAGRGNTIYF.